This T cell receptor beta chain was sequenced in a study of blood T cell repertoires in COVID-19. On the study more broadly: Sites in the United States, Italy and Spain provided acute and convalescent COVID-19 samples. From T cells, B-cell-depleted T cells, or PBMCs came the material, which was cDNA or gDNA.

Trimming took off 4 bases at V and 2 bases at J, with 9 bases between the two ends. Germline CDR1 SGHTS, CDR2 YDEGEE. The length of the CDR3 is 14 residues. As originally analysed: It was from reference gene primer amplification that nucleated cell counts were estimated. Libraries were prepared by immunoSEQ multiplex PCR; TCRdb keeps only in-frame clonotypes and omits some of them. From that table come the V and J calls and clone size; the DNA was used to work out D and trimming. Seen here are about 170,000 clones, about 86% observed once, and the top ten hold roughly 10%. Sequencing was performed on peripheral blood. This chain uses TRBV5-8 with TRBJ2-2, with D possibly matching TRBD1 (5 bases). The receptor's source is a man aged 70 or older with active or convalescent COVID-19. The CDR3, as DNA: TGTGCCAGCAGCCGTGACAGAAACACCGGGGAGCTGTTTTTT. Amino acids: CASSRDRNTGELFF. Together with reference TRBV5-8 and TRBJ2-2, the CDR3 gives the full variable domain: EAGVTQSPTHLIKTRGQQATLRCSPISGHTSVYWYQQALGLGLQFLLWYDEGEERNRGNFPPRFSGRQFPNYSSELNVNALELEDSALYLCASSRDRNTGELFFGEGSRLTVL.